This paragraph covers one T cell receptor (beta chain) sequence. Its antigen is still unknown. V was pared by 0 bases and J by 1 base, with 6 bases between. Germline values: CDR1 MNHEY, CDR2 SVGAGI. This CDR3 is 14 amino acids long. The data derive from a study of post-analysis software for immune sequencing data. Study-wide points: TRBV5-6, TRBV5-1 and TRBV20-1 belonged to a set of about 5 TRBV segments that were more frequent in patients than controls.

TCR beta cDNA libraries included unique molecular identifiers. TCRdb reanalysed the PCR reads using MiXCR and keeps one entry per CDR3 protein. The sample consists of some 690,000 distinct CDR3 sequences, 55% to 60% of them appearing once. The chain carries TRBV6-5 and TRBJ1-2; D not resolved. The clonotype comes from a girl aged 2 to 10 with multiple sclerosis. The specimen was blood. CDR3 sequence (DNA): TGTGCCAGCAGTTACTCCACCCATAACTATGGCTACACCTTC. Translation: CASSYSTHNYGYTF.